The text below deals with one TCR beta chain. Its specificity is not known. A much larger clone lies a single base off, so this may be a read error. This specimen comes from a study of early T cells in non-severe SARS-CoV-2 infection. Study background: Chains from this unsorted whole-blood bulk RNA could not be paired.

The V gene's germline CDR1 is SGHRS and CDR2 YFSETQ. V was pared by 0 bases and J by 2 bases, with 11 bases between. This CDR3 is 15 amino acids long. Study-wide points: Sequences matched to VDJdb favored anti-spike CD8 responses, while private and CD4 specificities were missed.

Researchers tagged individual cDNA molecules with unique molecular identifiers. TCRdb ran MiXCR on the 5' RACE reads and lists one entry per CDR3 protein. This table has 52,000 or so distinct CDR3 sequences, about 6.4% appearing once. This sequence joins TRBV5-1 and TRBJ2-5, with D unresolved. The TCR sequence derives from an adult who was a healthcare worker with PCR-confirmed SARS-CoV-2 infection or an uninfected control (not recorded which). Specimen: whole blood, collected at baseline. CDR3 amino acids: CASSLGSNAQETQYF. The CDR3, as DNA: TGCGCCAGCAGCTTGGGGTCTAACGCACAAGAGACCCAGTACTTC.